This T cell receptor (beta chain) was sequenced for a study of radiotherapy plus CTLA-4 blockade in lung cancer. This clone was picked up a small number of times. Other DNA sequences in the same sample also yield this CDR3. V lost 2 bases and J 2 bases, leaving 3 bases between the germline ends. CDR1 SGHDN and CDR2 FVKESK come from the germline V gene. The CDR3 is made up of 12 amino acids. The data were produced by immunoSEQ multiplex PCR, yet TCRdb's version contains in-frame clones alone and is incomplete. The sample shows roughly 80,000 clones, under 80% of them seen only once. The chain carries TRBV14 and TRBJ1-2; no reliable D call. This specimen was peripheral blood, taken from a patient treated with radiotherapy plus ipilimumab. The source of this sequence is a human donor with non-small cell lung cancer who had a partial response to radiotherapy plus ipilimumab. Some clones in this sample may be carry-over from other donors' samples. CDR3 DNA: TGTGCCAGCAGCCAACAAAACTATGGCTACACCTTC. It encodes CASSQQNYGYTF.